This TCR beta chain is drawn from a study of blood T cell repertoires in COVID-19. About the research overall: Acute-phase and convalescent COVID-19 samples originated in the United States, Italy and Spain.

Germline CDR1 and CDR2: MNHEY and SVGAGI. This CDR3 has 15 amino acids. Trimming pared 6 bases from V and 0 bases from J, leaving 12 bases between. Authors' analysis steps: The assay estimated nucleated cells by amplifying reference gene primers. Profiled with immunoSEQ multiplex PCR; TCRdb holds only in-frame clones, not every one. V and J calls and clone size come straight from that table; D and trimming were deduced from the DNA. Of 90,000 to 120,000 clones listed, 70% to 80% are singletons. Specimen: peripheral blood. The receptor's source is a man between 70 and 80 years old with active or convalescent COVID-19. This chain joins TRBV6-5 and TRBJ1-5; D gene uncertain. The CDR3 here is CASRATVNSNQPQHF. The CDR3 DNA reads as TGTGCCAGCAGGGCAACAGTGAATAGCAATCAGCCCCAGCATTTT.